One T cell receptor (beta chain) is described in this entry. Its antigen remains unknown. The data belong to a study of spatial heterogeneity in lung cancer. Study details: Detected sequences consistently included more beta-chain ones than alpha-chain ones. Study results and caveats: Blood contained ubiquitous expanded tumor TCRs more at resection than at follow-up.

Time point noted: sample taken at primary tumor resection. Donation came from about 72 patients with untreated early-stage non-small cell lung cancer. TCR cDNA molecules were tagged individually, and each one carried a unique molecular identifier. TCRdb itself ran the 5' RACE reads through MiXCR, one entry per CDR3 protein. The sample contains around 63,000 distinct CDR3 sequences, approximately 6% of which appear only once. V was clipped by 6 bases and J by 0 bases; unmatched bases: 11. The CDR3 runs 15 residues. Germline loops: CDR1 DFQATT, CDR2 SNEGSKA (reference sequence). Sample: PBMCs, taken at surgery. The clonotype originates from a female donor with early-stage non-small cell lung cancer. This rearrangement joins TRBV20-1 to TRBJ2-7; 7 bases line up with TRBD2. CDR3 residues: CSASTSGDSSYEQYF. The CDR3 bases are TGCAGTGCCAGCACGAGCGGGGATAGCTCCTACGAGCAGTACTTC.